This T cell receptor beta chain was captured in a study of vaccination and CD4 T cells after COVID-19. The overall study: Convalescent participants consisted of six males and four females, two being Hispanic.

Sequencing of the DNA from cultured CD4+ T cells was carried out with the Oncomine TCR Beta short-read assay. TCRdb re-called the PCR reads with MiXCR, one entry per CDR3 protein. The data show some 20,000 distinct CDR3 sequences, with 31% seen just once and around 14% held by the top ten. Treatment indicated: roughly ten-day PBMC culture with coronavirus spike peptide pools or control peptides (ViraFEST assay). Details on this clonotype: The target antigen is unknown.

General study findings and limits: Early post-infection timepoints were missing, and relatively few convalescent patients were studied. SARS-CoV-2-reactive clonotypes showed a nonsignificant median rise from approximately 23 to 38.

What was sequenced was cultured CD4+ T cells from blood. The source is a human donor with COVID-19.

The CDR3 is CSARWGQKEQFF. In DNA, the CDR3 is TGCAGTGCTAGGTGGGGACAAAAGGAGCAGTTCTTC. The chain combines TRBV20-1 with TRBJ2-1; maybe TRBD1 (6 bases). Per germline, CDR1 DFQATT and CDR2 SNEGSKA (reference sequence). The V and J ends lost 3 bases and 10 bases respectively, with 13 bases between them. The CDR3 extends over 12 amino acids.